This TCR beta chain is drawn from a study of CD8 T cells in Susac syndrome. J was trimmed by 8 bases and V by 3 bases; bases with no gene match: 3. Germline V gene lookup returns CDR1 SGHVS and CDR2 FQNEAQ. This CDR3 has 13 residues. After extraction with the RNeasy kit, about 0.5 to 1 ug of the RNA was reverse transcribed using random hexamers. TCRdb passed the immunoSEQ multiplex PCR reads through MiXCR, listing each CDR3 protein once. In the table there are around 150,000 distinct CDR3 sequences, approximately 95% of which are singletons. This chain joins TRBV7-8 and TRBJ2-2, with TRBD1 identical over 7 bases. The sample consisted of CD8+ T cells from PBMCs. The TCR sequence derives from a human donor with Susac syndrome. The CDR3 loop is CASSLTGPGELFF. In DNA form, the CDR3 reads TGTGCCAGCAGCTTGACAGGGCCTGGGGAGCTGTTTTTT.